The 29 T cell receptor beta chains below were found in one sample sequenced in a study of blood T cell repertoires in COVID-19. Sequenced by immunoSEQ multiplex PCR; TCRdb stores in-frame clones only, minus some. The table shows 99,000 or so clones, with about 86% occurring only once. The specimen sequenced was peripheral blood. These receptors were obtained from a woman aged 55-75 years in a cohort sampled during active or convalescent COVID-19.

The sample holds a few counts of this clone. The chain has TRBV9 and TRBJ1-2; 10 bases are shared with TRBD1. With 3 bases clipped from V and 4 bases from J, the junction kept 3 bases outside the gene matches. The length of the CDR3 is 14 residues. Per germline, CDR1 SGDLS and CDR2 YYNGEE. The CDR3 DNA reads TGTGCCAGCAGCGAGAGGGACAGGGGCTATGGCTACACCTTC. Amino acids: CASSERDRGYGYTF.

CDR3 region: CASSSRDSNEKLFF. DNA of the CDR3: TGTGCCAGCAGCTCCCGGGACAGTAATGAAAAACTGTTTTTT. The chain has TRBV7-6 and TRBJ1-4, with 7 bases matching TRBD1. The V and J ends lost 4 bases and 4 bases, in that order; junction bases with no gene match: 3. CDR1 is SGHVS, CDR2 FNYEAQ, per germline. CDR3 length: 14 residues.

In DNA, the CDR3 is TGTGCCAGCACCGCTAGGAGTGGAGGAGAGACCCAGTACTTC. Its translation is CASTARSGGETQYF. This chain connects TRBV6-5 to TRBJ2-5, with D perhaps TRBD2 (5 bases). The CDR3 consists of 14 residues. Trimming removed 7 bases from V and 4 bases from J, with 16 bases in between. Per the germline V gene, CDR1 is MNHEY and CDR2 is SVGAGI.

This clone came up once. The gene calls are TRBV5-5 and TRBJ2-6; D perhaps matches TRBD1 (6 bases). The CDR3 consists of 14 residues. Trimming cost V 8 bases and J 4 bases, with 13 bases left between them. The V gene's germline CDR1 is SGHKS and CDR2 YYEKEE (reference sequence). The CDR3 sequence: CARAEGDGANVLTF. The CDR3 coding sequence is TGTGCCAGAGCCGAGGGGGACGGGGCCAACGTCCTGACTTTC.

The chain employs TRBV5-4 and TRBJ2-7, with D possibly TRBD1 on 6 matching bases. The CDR3 runs to 12 residues. CDR1 and CDR2 (germline): SGHNT, YYREEE (reference sequence). Trimming shortened V by 3 bases and J by 6 bases, and 10 bases separated the two germline ends. Written as DNA, the CDR3 is TGTGCCAGCAGCTCCTACAGGGCCGAGCAGTACTTC. It yields the protein CASSSYRAEQYF.

In this sample, this clone turned up a few times. This CDR3 reads CASSGIAGGPGEQFF. The CDR3 bases are TGTGCCAGCAGTGGGATAGCGGGGGGGCCTGGTGAGCAGTTCTTC. This chain uses TRBV6-4 with TRBJ2-1, with 11 positions matching TRBD2. Trimming at V came to 4 bases and at J to 9 bases, leaving 8 bases not matched to a gene. Germline CDR1 and CDR2: MRHNA and SNTAGT. This CDR3 contains 15 residues.

The chain links TRBV7-3 to TRBJ2-3; 7 bases are shared with TRBD2. CDR1 is SGHTA, CDR2 FQGTGA, per germline. The CDR3 loop spans 13 amino acids. V dropped 8 bases and J dropped 5; count of bases not matched to a gene: 7. The CDR3 coding sequence is TGTGCCAGCGGCGGGCCGGGGGGAGATACGCAGTATTTT. This codes for CASGGPGGDTQYF.

This chain links TRBV18 with TRBJ2-7; 7 bases map to TRBD1. The CDR3 has 15 residues. CDR1 KGHSH and CDR2 LQKENI come from the germline V gene. V shed 2 bases and J 1 base; nucleotides not matched to a gene: 5. DNA for the CDR3: TGTGCCAGCTCACCAGGGACACAGGGGTCCTACGAGCAGTACTTC. Protein product: CASSPGTQGSYEQYF.

The chain links TRBV13 to TRBJ2-7, with 9 bases fitting TRBD1. The V segment lost 3 bases and the J segment 0 bases; nucleotides outside the gene matches: 12. The CDR3 spans 18 residues. The germline CDR1 and CDR2 sequences are PRHDT and FYEKMQ (reference sequence). CDR3 amino acids: CASSLGMRTGASSYEQYF. The CDR3 coding sequence is TGTGCCAGCAGCTTGGGCATGAGGACAGGGGCCAGCTCCTACGAGCAGTACTTC.

The chain uses TRBV24-1 and TRBJ2-7; perhaps TRBD1 as D (6 bases). The V gene's germline CDR1 is KGHDR and CDR2 SFDVKD. This CDR3 is 13 amino acids long. V lost 5 bases, J lost 5 bases, and 12 bases lay in between. CDR3 sequence: CATSGPGANEQYF. DNA of the CDR3: TGTGCCACCAGTGGTCCAGGGGCCAACGAGCAGTACTTC.

In its sample, this clone was seen once. The chain combines TRBV9 with TRBJ1-4; D ambiguous. Trimming cost V 3 bases and J 1 base, with 16 bases left between them. The CDR3 runs 17 residues. Germline assignment: CDR1 SGDLS and CDR2 YYNGEE. CDR3 in amino acids: CASSESVGRVTNEKLFF. CDR3 bases: TGTGCCAGCAGCGAGTCCGTTGGCCGGGTAACTAATGAAAAACTGTTTTTT.

The CDR3 DNA follows: TGTGCCACCAGCAGAGATGTGAGGCCATACCAAGAGACCCAGTACTTC. This translates into CATSRDVRPYQETQYF. The J gene is TRBJ2-5, the V gene TRBV15; D unclear. Trimming left V 0 bases short and J 0 bases short, with 11 bases between. The CDR3 is 16 residues long. Germline-derived CDR1 and CDR2 are LNHNV and YYDKDF (reference sequence).

The chain uses TRBV6-5 and TRBJ1-1; D gene unclear. The V end was cut by 8 bases, the J end by 2 bases, with 12 bases between. Germline V gene data show CDR1 as MNHEY and CDR2 as SVGAGI. The CDR3 extends over 13 amino acids. The CDR3 region is CASVSTSNTEAFF. The DNA of the CDR3 is TGTGCCAGCGTCAGCACTAGCAACACTGAAGCTTTCTTT.

V is TRBV6-5 and J is TRBJ1-2; possible D gene TRBD1, 6 bases. CDR1 is MNHEY and CDR2 is SVGAGI in the germline V gene. V was trimmed by 5 bases and J by 3 bases, leaving 10 bases between them. This CDR3 is 13 amino acids long. DNA of the CDR3: TGTGCCAGCAGTAAACAGGGAGACTATGGCTACACCTTC. Residues: CASSKQGDYGYTF.

The chain recombines TRBV11-2 with TRBJ1-1, with a possible D match to TRBD1 (5 bases). V was cut by 5 bases and J by 2 bases, with 15 bases left in between. The length of the CDR3 is 15 residues. Germline values: CDR1 SGHAT, CDR2 FQNNGV. DNA of the CDR3: TGTGCCAGCAGCCTGAGCCAGGGTTATAACACTGAAGCTTTCTTT. It specifies CASSLSQGYNTEAFF.

J is TRBJ1-3 and V is TRBV5-1; 8 bases are a match to TRBD1. The germline V gene encodes CDR1 SGHRS and CDR2 YFSETQ. The CDR3 loop spans 14 amino acids. V shed 7 bases, J shed 4 bases, and the junction held 7 bases outside the gene matches. CDR3 DNA: TGCGCCAGCCGACTCGACAGGGGAGGAAACACCATATATTTT. Translating it yields CASRLDRGGNTIYF. Full variable domain (remainder filled in from reference TRBV5-1 and TRBJ1-3): KAGVTQTPRYLIKTRGQQVTLSCSPISGHRSVSWYQQTPGQGLQFLFEYFSETQRNKGNFPGRFSGRQFSNSRSEMNVSTLELGDSALYLCASRLDRGGNTIYFGEGSWLTVV.

V and J are TRBV7-9 and TRBJ1-3; D gene unclear. Trimming pared 4 bases from V and 6 bases from J, leaving 4 bases between. Germline lookup yields CDR1 SEHNR and CDR2 FQNEAQ (reference sequence). The CDR3 spans 11 residues. The CDR3 region is CASSSINTIYF. As DNA, the CDR3 is TGTGCCAGCAGCTCCATAAACACCATATATTTT.

In its sample, this clone ranks as large. The chain links TRBV6-5 to TRBJ1-6; 8 bases agree with TRBD1. CDR3 size: 15 residues. The germline gives CDR1 MNHEY, CDR2 SVGAGI. With 4 bases clipped from V and 4 bases from J, the junction kept 3 bases outside the gene matches. The CDR3 reads CASSSRTGYNSPLHF. CDR3 sequence (DNA): TGTGCCAGCAGTTCCCGGACAGGGTATAATTCACCCCTCCACTTT.

V usage is TRBV2 and J usage is TRBJ2-7; 14 positions agree with TRBD2. The CDR3 is made up of 14 amino acids. The ends lost 8 bases at V and 2 bases at J; junction bases unmatched: 2. Germline V gene sequence: CDR1 SNHLY, CDR2 FYNNEI. In DNA form, the CDR3 reads TGTGCCAGCCGACTAGCGGGAGGGCCCTACGAGCAGTACTTC. Protein product: CASRLAGGPYEQYF.

The chain joins TRBV5-5 to TRBJ2-7; tentatively, D is TRBD1 (5 bases). The CDR3 runs to 17 residues. Trimming removed 0 bases at V and 2 bases at J, with 18 bases between. Germline values: CDR1 SGHKS, CDR2 YYEKEE (reference sequence). In DNA, the CDR3 is TGTGCCAGCAGCTTGGCCCCTGGGGAAGGGGCAACCTACGAGCAGTACTTC. Residues: CASSLAPGEGATYEQYF.

J is TRBJ1-6 and V is TRBV7-9; D perhaps matches TRBD1 (5 bases). The CDR3 consists of 15 residues. Germline assignment: CDR1 SEHNR and CDR2 FQNEAQ (reference sequence). Trimming removed 4 bases from V and 8 bases from J, with 15 bases in between. CDR3 residues: CASSSGGISHSPLHF. CDR3 DNA: TGTGCCAGCAGCTCGGGGGGGATCTCGCATTCACCCCTCCACTTT.

The CDR3 coding sequence is TGTGCCTGGAGGGCGGGGACTTACACTGAAGCTTTCTTT. Its protein product is CAWRAGTYTEAFF. This chain connects TRBV30 to TRBJ1-1; D perhaps matches TRBD1 (5 bases). The germline V gene has CDR1 GTSNPN and CDR2 SVGIG (reference sequence). The CDR3 contains 13 residues. V was pared by 3 bases and J by 3 bases, with 11 bases between.

The chain employs TRBV18 and TRBJ2-5; TRBD1 matches at 7 bases. V shed 6 bases and J 5 bases; nucleotides not matched to a gene: 6. The germline V gene has CDR1 KGHSH and CDR2 LQKENI. The CDR3 is 13 amino acids. In nucleotides, the CDR3 is TGTGCCAGCTCCCGCGGCAGGGGGGAGACCCAGTACTTC. Amino acid sequence: CASSRGRGETQYF.

J is TRBJ1-2 and V is TRBV19; maybe TRBD1 (5 bases). Germline CDR1 and CDR2: LNHDA and SQIVND (reference sequence). Trimming left V 6 bases short and J 5 bases short, with 31 bases between. There are 19 residues in the CDR3. The CDR3 spells CASSRPSGHLSESGYGYTF. The CDR3 region has the DNA TGTGCCAGTAGCCGTCCGTCCGGACATCTCTCGGAAAGTGGGTATGGCTACACCTTC.

The genes are TRBV5-6 and TRBJ1-2; D gene ambiguous. The CDR3 covers 13 residues. Trimming cost V 0 bases and J 0 bases, with 3 bases left between them. The germline V gene has CDR1 SGHDT and CDR2 YYEEEE. The CDR3 protein is CASSLAANYGYTF. CDR3 in DNA: TGTGCCAGCAGCTTGGCAGCTAACTATGGCTACACCTTC.

This chain links TRBV7-8 with TRBJ2-3; 10 bases match TRBD1. This CDR3 is 15 amino acids long. Looked up from germline, CDR1 is SGHVS and CDR2 is FQNEAQ. V was clipped by 5 bases and J by 4 bases; unmatched bases: 6. This CDR3 reads CASSRDRGRPDTQYF. CDR3 DNA sequence: TGTGCCAGCAGCCGAGACAGGGGGCGCCCAGATACGCAGTATTTT. Full variable domain (remainder filled in from reference TRBV7-8 and TRBJ2-3): GAGVSQSPRYKVAKRGQDVALRCDPISGHVSLFWYQQALGQGPEFLTYFQNEAQLDKSGLPSDRFFAERPEGSVSTLKIQRTQQEDSAVYLCASSRDRGRPDTQYFGPGTRLTVL.

The V call is TRBV30, the J call TRBJ1-6; 8 bases agree with TRBD1. V was pared by 1 base and J by 0 bases, with 5 bases of the junction left unmatched. Germline CDR1 GTSNPN, CDR2 SVGIG (reference sequence). This CDR3 is built from 17 residues. The CDR3 region has the DNA TGTGCCTGGAGTGAGGCAGGGGGCTTCTCCTATAATTCACCCCTCCACTTT. This gives the protein CAWSEAGGFSYNSPLHF.

This clone has a handful of counts. V gene TRBV3-1 (or the pseudogene TRBV3-2) combines with J gene TRBJ2-2; tentative D call: TRBD2 (6 bases). The CDR3 is made up of 15 amino acids. The germline V and J ends were trimmed by 4 bases and 4 bases, with 13 bases remaining between them. The germline V gene has CDR1 LGHDT and CDR2 YNNKEL (reference sequence). CDR3 sequence reads: CASSPQEGRTGELFF. CDR3 sequence (DNA): TGTGCCAGCAGCCCCCAGGAGGGCCGCACCGGGGAGCTGTTTTTT.

V is TRBV25-1 and J is TRBJ1-3; the D gene is possibly TRBD1 (5 bases). The V gene lost 2 bases and the J gene lost 4 bases, with 9 bases spanning the gap. The CDR3 has 14 residues. CDR1 is MGHDK, CDR2 SYGVNS, per germline. The CDR3 DNA follows: TGTGCCAGCAGTGAAGGGCACAGGGGAAACACCATATATTTT. Its translation: CASSEGHRGNTIYF.